These T cell receptor beta chains were read from a single sample in a study of blood T cell repertoires in COVID-19. This table comes from immunoSEQ multiplex PCR, and its TCRdb copy is limited to in-frame clones, with some not included. This sample yields some 250,000 clones, of which 75% to 90% are seen a single time; under 9.5% belongs to the top ten. The material sequenced was PBMCs or T cells enriched from blood (not recorded which). All receptors come from a man in his forties or fifties who had recovered from COVID-19. CDR3s leave out the opening cysteine and the closing phenylalanine or tryptophan.

cdr3_aa cdr3_length v_call
ASSSIPGQGVHTIY 14 TRBV5-6
ASSPTGSYNEQF 12 TRBV7-6
ASSYSGWQRNQPQH 14 TRBV6-2/TRBV6-3
ASSFSDRQETQY 12 TRBV5-1
ASSWTSGTDTQY 12 TRBV7-9
ATSDAATGSYNEQF 14 TRBV24-1
ASRRPGTPVINEQF 14 TRBV28
ASSRQGGYEQY 11 TRBV25-1
ASSSSGGGNTIY 12 TRBV7-3
ASRTTSGARYEQY 13 TRBV28
ASAQWTLQY 9 TRBV12-5
ASSLAVGTSAYNEQF 15 TRBV7-2
ASSLQGAPGDTQY 13 TRBV7-8
ASSQEPGGNEQY 12 TRBV4-3
ASSYFGNSNQPQH 13 TRBV6-2/TRBV6-3